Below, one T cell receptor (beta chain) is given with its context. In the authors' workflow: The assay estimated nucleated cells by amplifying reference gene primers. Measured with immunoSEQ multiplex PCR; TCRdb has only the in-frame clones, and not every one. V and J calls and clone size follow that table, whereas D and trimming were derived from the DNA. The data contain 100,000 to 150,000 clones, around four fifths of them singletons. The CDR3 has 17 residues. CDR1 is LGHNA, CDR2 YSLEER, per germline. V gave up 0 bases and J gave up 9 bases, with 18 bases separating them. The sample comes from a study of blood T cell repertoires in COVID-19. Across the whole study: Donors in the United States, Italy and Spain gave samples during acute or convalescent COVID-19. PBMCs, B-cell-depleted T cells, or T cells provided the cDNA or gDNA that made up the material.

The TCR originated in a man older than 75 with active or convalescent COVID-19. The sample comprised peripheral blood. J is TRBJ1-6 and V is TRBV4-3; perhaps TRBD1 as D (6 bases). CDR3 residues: CASSQDSTGSPISPLHF. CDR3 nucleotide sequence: TGCGCCAGCAGCCAAGATTCTACAGGGTCCCCTATTTCACCCCTCCACTTT.